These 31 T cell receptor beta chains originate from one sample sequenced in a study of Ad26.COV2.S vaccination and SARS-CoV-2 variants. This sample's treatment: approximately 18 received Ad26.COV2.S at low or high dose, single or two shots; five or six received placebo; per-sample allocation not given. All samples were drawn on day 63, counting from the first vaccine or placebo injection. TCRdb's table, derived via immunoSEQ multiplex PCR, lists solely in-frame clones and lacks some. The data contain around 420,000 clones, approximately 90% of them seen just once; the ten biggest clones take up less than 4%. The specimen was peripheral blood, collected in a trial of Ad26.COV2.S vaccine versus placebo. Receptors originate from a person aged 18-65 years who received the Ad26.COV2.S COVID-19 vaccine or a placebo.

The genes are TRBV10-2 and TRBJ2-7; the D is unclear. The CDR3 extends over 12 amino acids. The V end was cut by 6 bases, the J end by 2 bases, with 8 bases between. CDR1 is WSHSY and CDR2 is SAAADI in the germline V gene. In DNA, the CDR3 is TGCGCCAGCAGCGTGACCGCCTACGAGCAGTACTTC. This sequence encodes CASSVTAYEQYF.

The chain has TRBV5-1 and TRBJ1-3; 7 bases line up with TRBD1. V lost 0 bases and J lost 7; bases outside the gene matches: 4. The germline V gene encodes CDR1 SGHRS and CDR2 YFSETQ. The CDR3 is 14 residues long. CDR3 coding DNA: TGCGCCAGCAGCTTGGGGCAGGGGGTGAACACCATATATTTT. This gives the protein CASSLGQGVNTIYF.

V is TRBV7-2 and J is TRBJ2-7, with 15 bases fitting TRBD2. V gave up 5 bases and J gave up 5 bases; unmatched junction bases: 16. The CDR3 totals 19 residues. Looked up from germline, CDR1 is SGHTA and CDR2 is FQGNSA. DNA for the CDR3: TGTGCCAGCAGCAGACGAGGGACTAGCGGGGGGCCACTCCTAGACGAGCAGTACTTC. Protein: CASSRRGTSGGPLLDEQYF.

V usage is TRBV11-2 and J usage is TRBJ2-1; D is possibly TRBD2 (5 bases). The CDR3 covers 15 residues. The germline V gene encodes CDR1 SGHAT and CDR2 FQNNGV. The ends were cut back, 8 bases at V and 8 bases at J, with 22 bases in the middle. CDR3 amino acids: CASVNPSERRDEQFF. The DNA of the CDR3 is TGTGCCAGCGTCAATCCGAGCGAGCGGCGCGATGAGCAGTTCTTC.

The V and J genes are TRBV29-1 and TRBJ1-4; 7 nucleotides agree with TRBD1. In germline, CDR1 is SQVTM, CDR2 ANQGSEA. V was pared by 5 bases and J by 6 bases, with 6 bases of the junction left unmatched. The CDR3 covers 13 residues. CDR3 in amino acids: CSVLRGLDEKLFF. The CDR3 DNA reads TGCAGCGTTCTCAGGGGGTTGGATGAAAAACTGTTTTTT.

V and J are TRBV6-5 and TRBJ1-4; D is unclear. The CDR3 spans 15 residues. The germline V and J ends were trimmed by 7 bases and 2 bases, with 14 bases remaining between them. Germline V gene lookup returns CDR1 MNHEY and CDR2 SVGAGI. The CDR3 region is CASNKREGTNEKLFF. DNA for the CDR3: TGTGCCAGCAATAAGAGGGAGGGTACTAATGAAAAACTGTTTTTT.

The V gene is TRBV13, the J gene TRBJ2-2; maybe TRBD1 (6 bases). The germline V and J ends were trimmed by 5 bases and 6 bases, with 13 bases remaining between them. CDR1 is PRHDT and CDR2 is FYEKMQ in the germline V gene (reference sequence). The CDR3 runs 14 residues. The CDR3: CASSTTTGPGELFF. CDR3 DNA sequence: TGTGCCAGCAGCACCACTACAGGGCCCGGGGAGCTGTTTTTT.

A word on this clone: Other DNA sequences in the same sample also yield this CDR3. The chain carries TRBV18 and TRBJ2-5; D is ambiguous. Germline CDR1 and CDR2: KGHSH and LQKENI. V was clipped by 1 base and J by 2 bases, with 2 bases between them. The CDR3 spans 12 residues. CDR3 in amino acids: CASSPLQETQYF. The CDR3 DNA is TGTGCCAGCTCACCACTGCAAGAGACCCAGTACTTC.

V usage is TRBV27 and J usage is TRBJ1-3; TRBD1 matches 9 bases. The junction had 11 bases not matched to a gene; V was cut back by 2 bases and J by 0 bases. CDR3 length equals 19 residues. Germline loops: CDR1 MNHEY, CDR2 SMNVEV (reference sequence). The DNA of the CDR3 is TGTGCCAGCAGTTTACGCTACAGGGGGCGCCGCGGCTCTGGAAACACCATATATTTT. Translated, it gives CASSLRYRGRRGSGNTIYF.

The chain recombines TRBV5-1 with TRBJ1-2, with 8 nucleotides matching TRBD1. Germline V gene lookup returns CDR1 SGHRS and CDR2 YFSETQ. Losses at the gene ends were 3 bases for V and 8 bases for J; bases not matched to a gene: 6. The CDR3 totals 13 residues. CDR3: CASSSDRGVGYTF. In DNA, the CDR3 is TGCGCCAGCAGCTCCGACAGGGGTGTAGGCTACACCTTC.

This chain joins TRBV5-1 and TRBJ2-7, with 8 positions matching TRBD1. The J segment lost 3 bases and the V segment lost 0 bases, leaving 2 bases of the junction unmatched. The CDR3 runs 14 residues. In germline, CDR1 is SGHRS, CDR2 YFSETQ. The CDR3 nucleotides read TGCGCCAGCAGCTTGGGAGACAGGGGCTACGAGCAGTACTTC. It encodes CASSLGDRGYEQYF.

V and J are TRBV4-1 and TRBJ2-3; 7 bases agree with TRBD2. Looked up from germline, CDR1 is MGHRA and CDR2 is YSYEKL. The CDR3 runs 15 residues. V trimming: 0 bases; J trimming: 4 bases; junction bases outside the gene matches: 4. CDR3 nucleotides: TGCGCCAGCAGCCAAGAAGGCGGGGGACCAGATACGCAGTATTTT. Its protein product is CASSQEGGGPDTQYF.

The CDR3 DNA reads TGTGCCACCAGCAGAGTCTTGGATTCACCCCTCCACTTT. Its translation: CATSRVLDSPLHF. The chain recombines TRBV15 with TRBJ1-6, with D unresolved. Germline lookup yields CDR1 LNHNV and CDR2 YYDKDF (reference sequence). The germline V and J ends were trimmed by 1 base and 8 bases, with 6 bases remaining between them. The CDR3 sequence is 13 residues long.

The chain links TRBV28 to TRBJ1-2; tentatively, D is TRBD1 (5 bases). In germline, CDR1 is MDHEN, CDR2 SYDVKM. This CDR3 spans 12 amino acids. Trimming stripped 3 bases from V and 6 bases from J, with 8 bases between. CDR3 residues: CASSFGGNGYTF. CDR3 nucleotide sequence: TGTGCCAGCAGTTTCGGGGGGAATGGCTACACCTTC.

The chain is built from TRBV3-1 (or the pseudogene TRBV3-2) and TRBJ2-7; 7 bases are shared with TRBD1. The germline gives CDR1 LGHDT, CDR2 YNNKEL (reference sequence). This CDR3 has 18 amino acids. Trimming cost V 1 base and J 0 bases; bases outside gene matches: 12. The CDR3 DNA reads TGTGCCAGCAGCCAAGGTGGGACAGAACGAAGTCCCTCCTACGAGCAGTACTTC. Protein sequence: CASSQGGTERSPSYEQYF.

The CDR3 nucleotides read TGCGGGGGGGTAATGCGGGAAAAACTGTTTTTT. Its protein is CGGVMREKLFF. V gene TRBV20-1 combines with J gene TRBJ1-4, with a weak D call TRBD1 (5 bases). The CDR3 is 11 residues long. Germline lookup yields CDR1 DFQATT and CDR2 SNEGSKA (reference sequence).

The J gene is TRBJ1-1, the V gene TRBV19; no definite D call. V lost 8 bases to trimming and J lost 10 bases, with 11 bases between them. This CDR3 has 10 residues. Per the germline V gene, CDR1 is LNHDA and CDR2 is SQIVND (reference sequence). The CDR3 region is CASGLSLAFF. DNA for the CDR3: TGTGCCAGTGGCCTCAGCCTAGCTTTCTTT.

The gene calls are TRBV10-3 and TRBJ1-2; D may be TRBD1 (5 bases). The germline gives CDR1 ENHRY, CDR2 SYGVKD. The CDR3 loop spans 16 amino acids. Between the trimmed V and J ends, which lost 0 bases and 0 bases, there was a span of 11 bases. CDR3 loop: CAISESGADSNYGYTF. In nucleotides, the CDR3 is TGTGCCATCAGTGAGTCCGGGGCAGACTCTAACTATGGCTACACCTTC.

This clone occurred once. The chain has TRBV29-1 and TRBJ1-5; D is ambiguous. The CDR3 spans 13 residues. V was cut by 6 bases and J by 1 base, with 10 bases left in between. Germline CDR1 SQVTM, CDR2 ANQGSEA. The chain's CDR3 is CSVRSGSNQPQHF. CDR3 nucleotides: TGCAGCGTCCGTAGCGGGAGCAATCAGCCCCAGCATTTT.

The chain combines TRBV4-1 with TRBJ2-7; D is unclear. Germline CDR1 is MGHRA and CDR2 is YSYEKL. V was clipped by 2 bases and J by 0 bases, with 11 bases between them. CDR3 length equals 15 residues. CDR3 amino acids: CASSQTVLNSYEQYF. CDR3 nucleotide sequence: TGCGCCAGCAGCCAAACAGTGCTAAACTCCTACGAGCAGTACTTC.

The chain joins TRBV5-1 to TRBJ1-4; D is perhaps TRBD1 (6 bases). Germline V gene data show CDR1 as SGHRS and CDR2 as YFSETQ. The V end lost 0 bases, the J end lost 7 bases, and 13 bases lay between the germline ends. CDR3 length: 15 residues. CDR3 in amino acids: CASSLAGDITEKLFF. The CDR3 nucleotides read TGCGCCAGCAGCTTGGCCGGGGACATTACTGAAAAACTGTTTTTT. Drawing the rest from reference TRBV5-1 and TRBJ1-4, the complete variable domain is KAGVTQTPRYLIKTRGQQVTLSCSPISGHRSVSWYQQTPGQGLQFLFEYFSETQRNKGNFPGRFSGRQFSNSRSEMNVSTLELGDSALYLCASSLAGDITEKLFFGSGTQLSVL.

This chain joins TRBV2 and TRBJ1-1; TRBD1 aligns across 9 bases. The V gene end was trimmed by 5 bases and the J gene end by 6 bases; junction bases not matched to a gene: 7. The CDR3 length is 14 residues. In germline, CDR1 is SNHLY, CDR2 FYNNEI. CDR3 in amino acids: CASSYRGRPPEAFF. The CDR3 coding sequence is TGTGCCAGCAGTTACAGGGGGCGTCCTCCTGAAGCTTTCTTT.

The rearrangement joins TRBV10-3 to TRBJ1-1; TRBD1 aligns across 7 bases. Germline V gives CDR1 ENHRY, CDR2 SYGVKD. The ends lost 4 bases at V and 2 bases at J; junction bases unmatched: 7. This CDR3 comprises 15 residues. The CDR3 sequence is CAISGTGGFNTEAFF. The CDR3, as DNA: TGTGCCATCAGTGGGACAGGAGGATTCAACACTGAAGCTTTCTTT.

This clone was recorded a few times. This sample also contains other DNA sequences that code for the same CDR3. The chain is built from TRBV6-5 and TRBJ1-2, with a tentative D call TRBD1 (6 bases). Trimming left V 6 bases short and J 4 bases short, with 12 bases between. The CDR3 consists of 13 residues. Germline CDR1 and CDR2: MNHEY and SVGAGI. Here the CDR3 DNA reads TGTGCCAGCAGCTCCGGACAGTCCTATGGCTACACCTTC. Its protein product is CASSSGQSYGYTF.

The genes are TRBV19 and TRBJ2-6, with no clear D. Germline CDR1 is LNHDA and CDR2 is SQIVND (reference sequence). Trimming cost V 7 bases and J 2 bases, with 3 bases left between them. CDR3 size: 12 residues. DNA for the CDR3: TGTGCCAGTAATACTGGGGCCAACGTCCTGACTTTC. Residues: CASNTGANVLTF.

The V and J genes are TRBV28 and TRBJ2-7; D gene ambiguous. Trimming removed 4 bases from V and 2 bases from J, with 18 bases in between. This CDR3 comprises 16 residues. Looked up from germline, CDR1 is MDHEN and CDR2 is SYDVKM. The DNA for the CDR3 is TGTGCCAGCAGTTCCCCGCGACGACGTCTCACCTACGAGCAGTACTTC. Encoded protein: CASSSPRRRLTYEQYF.

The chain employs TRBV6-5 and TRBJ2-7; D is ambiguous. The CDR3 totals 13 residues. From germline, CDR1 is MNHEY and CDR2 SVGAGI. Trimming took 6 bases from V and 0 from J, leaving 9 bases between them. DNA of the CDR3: TGTGCCAGCAGCGACGGACCCTCCTACGAGCAGTACTTC. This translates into CASSDGPSYEQYF.

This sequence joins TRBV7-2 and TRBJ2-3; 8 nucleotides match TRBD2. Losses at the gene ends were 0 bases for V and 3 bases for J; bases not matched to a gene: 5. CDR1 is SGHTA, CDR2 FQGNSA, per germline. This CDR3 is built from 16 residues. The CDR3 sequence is CASSLAGTSRTDTQYF. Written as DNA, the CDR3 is TGTGCCAGCAGCTTAGCAGGGACTAGTCGTACAGATACGCAGTATTTT. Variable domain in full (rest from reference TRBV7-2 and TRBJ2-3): GAGVSQSPSNKVTEKGKDVELRCDPISGHTALYWYRQSLGQGLEFLIYFQGNSAPDKSGLPSDRFSAERTGGSVSTLTIQRTQQEDSAVYLCASSLAGTSRTDTQYFGPGTRLTVL.

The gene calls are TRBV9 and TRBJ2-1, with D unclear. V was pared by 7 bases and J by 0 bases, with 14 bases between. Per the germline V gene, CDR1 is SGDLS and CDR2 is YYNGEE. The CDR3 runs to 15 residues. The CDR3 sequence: CASHGFWGSYNEQFF. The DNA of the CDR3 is TGTGCCAGCCACGGATTTTGGGGCTCCTACAATGAGCAGTTCTTC.

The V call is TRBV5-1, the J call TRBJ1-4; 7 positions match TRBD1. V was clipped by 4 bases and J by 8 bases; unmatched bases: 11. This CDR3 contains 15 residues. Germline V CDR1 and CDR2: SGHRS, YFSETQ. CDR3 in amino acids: CASSPQGDLIEKLFF. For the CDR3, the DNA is TGCGCCAGCAGCCCTCAGGGGGATCTAATCGAAAAACTGTTTTTT.

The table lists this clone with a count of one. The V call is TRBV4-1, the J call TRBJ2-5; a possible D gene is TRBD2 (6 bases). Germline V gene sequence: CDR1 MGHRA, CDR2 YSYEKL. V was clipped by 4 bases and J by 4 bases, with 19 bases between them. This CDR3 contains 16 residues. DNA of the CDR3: TGCGCCAGCAGCCGGCAAGCGGGTGGGAAGGGAGAGACCCAGTACTTC. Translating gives CASSRQAGGKGETQYF.